Presented here are 9 T cell receptor beta chains from one specimen sequenced in a study of shared clonotypes between healthy human individuals. Sequencing was performed with immunoSEQ multiplex PCR; in TCRdb, only in-frame clones are kept and a portion is missing. Of some 650,000 clones detected, more than 95% appear once; the ten largest clones hold around 0.058%. The sequencing input was naive CD4+ T cells sorted from blood. Indicated subset: CD45RA+ positively selected. The source of these receptors is a woman aged 25 to 39 in good health.

This clone appeared a few times. The V gene is TRBV7-9, the J gene TRBJ1-3; a weak D match, TRBD1 (5 bases). Per the germline V gene, CDR1 is SEHNR and CDR2 is FQNEAQ (reference sequence). The V gene lost 2 bases and the J gene lost 3 bases, with 8 bases spanning the gap. The CDR3 contains 14 residues. The DNA for the CDR3 is TGTGCCAGCAGCTTAACGGGGCTTGGAAACACCATATATTTT. Its translation: CASSLTGLGNTIYF.

The V gene is TRBV2, the J gene TRBJ2-1, with D unresolved. The germline V and J ends were trimmed by 11 bases and 7 bases, with 21 bases remaining between them. CDR3 length: 14 amino acids. The V gene's germline CDR1 is SNHLY and CDR2 FYNNEI. Written as DNA, the CDR3 is TGTGCCTCAACCACCAATTCGATTCAGAATGAGCAGTTCTTC. This codes for CASTTNSIQNEQFF.

The V and J genes are TRBV10-3 and TRBJ2-1, with a weak D call TRBD2 (6 bases). CDR1 and CDR2 from the germline V gene are ENHRY and SYGVKD. V was trimmed by 8 bases and J by 3 bases, leaving 17 bases between them. CDR3 length: 15 amino acids. DNA of the CDR3: TGTGCCATCCGGGGAGCGGGCGGTGGCTACAATGAGCAGTTCTTC. It codes for CAIRGAGGGYNEQFF.

The V and J genes are TRBV29-1 and TRBJ2-7; D possibly corresponds to TRBD2 (6 bases). The CDR3 is 12 residues long. V was cut by 4 bases and J by 1 base, with 8 bases left in between. From germline, CDR1 is SQVTM and CDR2 ANQGSEA. CDR3 sequence: CSVVSGSYEQYF. As DNA, the CDR3 is TGCAGCGTTGTTAGCGGATCCTACGAGCAGTACTTC.

The J gene is TRBJ1-3, the V gene TRBV5-4; D might be TRBD1 (6 bases). Germline lookup yields CDR1 SGHNT and CDR2 YYREEE (reference sequence). V was pared by 4 bases and J by 0 bases, with 11 bases between. The CDR3 runs 15 residues. The DNA of the CDR3 is TGTGCCAGCAGCCAGGACAGTTACTCTGGAAACACCATATATTTT. This codes for CASSQDSYSGNTIYF.

This chain links TRBV9 with TRBJ2-5; no firm D call. The CDR3 runs to 13 residues. Trimming left V 0 bases short and J 2 bases short, with 5 bases between. Germline CDR1 and CDR2: SGDLS and YYNGEE. The CDR3 loop is CASSVGVQETQYF. CDR3 coding DNA: TGTGCCAGCAGCGTAGGCGTACAAGAGACCCAGTACTTC.

This sequence joins TRBV6-1 and TRBJ2-5; D might be TRBD1 or TRBD2, each matching 5 bases. This CDR3 is built from 15 residues. Germline CDR1 and CDR2: MNHNS and SASEGT. V lost 2 bases, J lost 5 bases, and 15 bases lay in between. The chain's CDR3 is CASSEQLGALETQYF. In DNA form, the CDR3 reads TGTGCCAGCAGTGAACAACTAGGGGCTTTGGAGACCCAGTACTTC.

This clone has just one count. The chain carries TRBV5-5 and TRBJ2-6, with 8 bases fitting TRBD1. The CDR3 extends over 18 amino acids. Germline V lookup: CDR1 SGHKS, CDR2 YYEKEE (reference sequence). Trimming took 3 bases from V and 1 from J; bases not matched to a gene: 9. The CDR3 spells CASSWGQVSRSGANVLTF. Here the CDR3 DNA reads TGTGCCAGCAGCTGGGGACAGGTCTCCAGATCTGGGGCCAACGTCCTGACTTTC. Complete variable domain (other parts from reference TRBV5-5 and TRBJ2-6): DAGVTQSPTHLIKTRGQQVTLRCSPISGHKSVSWYQQVLGQGPQFIFQYYEKEERGRGNFPDRFSARQFPNYSSELNVNALLLGDSALYLCASSWGQVSRSGANVLTFGAGSRLTVL.

The chain employs TRBV7-8 and TRBJ2-3; 8 bases match TRBD2. CDR3 length: 18 residues. The germline gives CDR1 SGHVS, CDR2 FQNEAQ. The V gene end was trimmed by 2 bases and the J gene end by 3 bases; junction bases not matched to a gene: 13. CDR3 protein: CASSLIHWSLAETDTQYF. The DNA of the CDR3 is TGTGCCAGCAGCTTAATCCATTGGTCACTAGCGGAAACAGATACGCAGTATTTT.